The entry that follows covers one T cell receptor gamma chain sequence. Judged by its sample share, this clone qualifies as medium-sized (0.01 to 0.1%). Its recognized antigen is unknown. The sample holds no much larger clone one base away, and base qualities are not on file. The entry originates in a study of gamma delta lymphoproliferative disorders and STAT genes (dated by TCRdb to between 2017 and 2018). For the wider study: The LymphoTrack Dx TCRG Assay was used to build gamma-chain libraries from a minimum of 50 ng of genomic DNA. Delta-chain libraries followed the EuroClonality-NGS working group standard operating procedure, because no corresponding Invivoscribe delta assay was available. Within a larger immunophenotypic and STAT-mutation study, TCR gamma and delta CDR3 repertoires were profiled by deep sequencing in Tgammadelta lymphoproliferative disease patients and healthy controls. A couple of gamma-chain samples and all delta-chain samples were sequenced twice to confirm results. Overall study outcomes, separate from this receptor: Nearly all major patient gamma and delta clonotypes were public, shared with at least one healthy donor; only a couple of gamma clonotypes were private to disease. T cells in controls likely covered a range of maturation stages, whereas leukemic cells were skewed toward terminal effectors, which could potentially limit comparisons between patients and controls. According to the authors, NGS specificity may be reduced at low frequencies, so whether leukemic clones are public or private needs confirmation. In whole-repertoire clustering, patient gamma repertoires grouped separately from healthy controls, whereas delta repertoires showed no separation between groups.

For both patients and controls, peripheral blood mononuclear cells were isolated, and the genomic DNA from these cells was used for TCR sequencing. Controls were 23 healthy adult blood donors, with a median age of approximately 60 years and about twelve males and approximately 11 females, matched to patients for age and sex. Both library methods used multiplex PCR with primers targeting conserved V and J regions of the TCR genes. Purified and pooled amplicons were sequenced on an Illumina MiSeq platform. As for how the authors treated the data: V(D)J alignment, clonotype assembly and translation were done with MiXCR, while functionality assessment and CDR3 repertoire analyses were done with VDJtools. The IMGT definition of CDR3 was applied, and only productive sequences using functional genes were analyzed, with ORF genes and pseudogenes left out. A custom Python script searched for identical amino acid CDR3s of major clonotypes (frequency >=5%) across all patients and controls. A one-sided non-parametric Wilcoxon test was used to compare clonotype frequencies between patients and controls. Clones were re-identified by TCRdb from the public reads with CATT, and rows with the same DNA were merged. It is TCRdb's table, rather than the study itself, that gives the V and J calls and clone size. Recorded for this sample are over 2,000 gamma-chain clones; around 10% of them occurred a single time. Roughly 10% of the sample lies in the top ten.

The TCR originated in a human donor in good health. The sample consisted of blood.

The sequenced DNA is TGTGCCACCTGGGACAGGCCTCGTTATAAGAAACTCTTT. This is translated as CATWDRPRYKKLF. The rearrangement combines TRGV5 with TRGJ1 or TRGJ2. The J gene is absent in TCRdb and was assigned here via DNA matching to germline. The germline V gene supplies CDR1 VINAFY and CDR2 YDVSNSKD. Ends trimmed: V by 0 bases, J by 6 bases; bases unmatched to a gene: 5. The CDR3, from cysteine to phenylalanine, totals 13 residues. Only CDR3 DNA is held: 39 bases, read in frame from base 1.